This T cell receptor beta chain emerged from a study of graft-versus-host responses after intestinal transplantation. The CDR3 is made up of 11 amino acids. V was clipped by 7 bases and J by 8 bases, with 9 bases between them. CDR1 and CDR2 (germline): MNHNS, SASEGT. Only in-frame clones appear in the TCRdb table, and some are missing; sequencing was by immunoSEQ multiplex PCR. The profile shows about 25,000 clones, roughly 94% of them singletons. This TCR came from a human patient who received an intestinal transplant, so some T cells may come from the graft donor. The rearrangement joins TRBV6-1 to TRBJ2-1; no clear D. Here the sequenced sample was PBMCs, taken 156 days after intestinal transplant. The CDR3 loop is CASTLLDEQFF. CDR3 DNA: TGTGCCAGCACCCTACTCGATGAGCAGTTCTTC.